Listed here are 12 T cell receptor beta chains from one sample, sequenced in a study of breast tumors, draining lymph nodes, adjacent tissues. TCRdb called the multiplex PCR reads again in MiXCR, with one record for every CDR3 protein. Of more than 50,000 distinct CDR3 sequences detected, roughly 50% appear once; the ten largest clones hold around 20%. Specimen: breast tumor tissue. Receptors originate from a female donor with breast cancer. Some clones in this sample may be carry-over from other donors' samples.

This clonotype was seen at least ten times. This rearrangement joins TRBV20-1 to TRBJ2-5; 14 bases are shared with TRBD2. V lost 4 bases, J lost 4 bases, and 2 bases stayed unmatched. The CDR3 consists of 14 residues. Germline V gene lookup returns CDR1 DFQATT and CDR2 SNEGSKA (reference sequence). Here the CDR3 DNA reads TGCAGTGCTAAGACTAGCGGGAGGGGAGAGACCCAGTACTTC. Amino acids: CSAKTSGRGETQYF.

The CDR3 protein is CASRYGSTTNEKLFF. In nucleotides, the CDR3 is TGTGCCAGCAGATATGGGTCCACAACTAATGAAAAACTGTTTTTT. The rearrangement uses TRBV12-3 or TRBV12-4 and TRBJ1-4; D not certain. The CDR3 extends over 15 amino acids. V lost 6 bases and J lost 0, with 11 bases in between.

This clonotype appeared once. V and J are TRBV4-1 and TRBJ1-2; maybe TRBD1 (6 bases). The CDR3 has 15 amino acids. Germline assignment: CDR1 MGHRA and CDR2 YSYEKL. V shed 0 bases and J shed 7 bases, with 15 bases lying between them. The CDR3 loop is CASSQEAKGVGGYTF. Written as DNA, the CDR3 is TGCGCCAGCAGCCAAGAGGCCAAGGGGGTTGGTGGCTACACCTTC.

CDR3 sequence: CASSRGTSGRSETQYF. CDR3 nucleotides: TGTGCCAGTAGTAGAGGGACTAGCGGGAGGAGTGAGACCCAGTACTTC. The rearrangement uses TRBV19 and TRBJ2-5; 15 positions match TRBD2. With 4 bases clipped from V and 5 bases from J, the junction kept 5 bases outside the gene matches. This CDR3 comprises 16 residues. Germline assignment: CDR1 LNHDA and CDR2 SQIVND (reference sequence).

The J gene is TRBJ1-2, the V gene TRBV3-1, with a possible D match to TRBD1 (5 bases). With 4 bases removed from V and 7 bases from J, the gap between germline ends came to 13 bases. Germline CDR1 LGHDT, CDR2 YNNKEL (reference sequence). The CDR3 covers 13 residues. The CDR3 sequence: CASSRQGEGGYTF. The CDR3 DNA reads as TGTGCCAGCAGCCGCCAGGGCGAGGGTGGCTACACCTTC.

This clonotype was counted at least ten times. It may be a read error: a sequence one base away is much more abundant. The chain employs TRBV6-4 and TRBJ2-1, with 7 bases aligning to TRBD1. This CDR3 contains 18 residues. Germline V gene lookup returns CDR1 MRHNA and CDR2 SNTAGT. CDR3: CASSHSTTKAQGELRQFF. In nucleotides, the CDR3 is TGTGCCAGCAGTCACTCTACTACCAAGGCGCAGGGGGAATTAAGGCAGTTCTTC.

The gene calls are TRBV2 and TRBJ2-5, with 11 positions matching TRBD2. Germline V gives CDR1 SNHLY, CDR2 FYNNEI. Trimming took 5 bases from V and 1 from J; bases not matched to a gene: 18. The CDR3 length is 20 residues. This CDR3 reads CASSYRGNVLTSGAQETQYF. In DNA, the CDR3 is TGTGCCAGCAGTTACAGGGGCAACGTCCTGACTAGCGGGGCCCAAGAGACCCAGTACTTC.

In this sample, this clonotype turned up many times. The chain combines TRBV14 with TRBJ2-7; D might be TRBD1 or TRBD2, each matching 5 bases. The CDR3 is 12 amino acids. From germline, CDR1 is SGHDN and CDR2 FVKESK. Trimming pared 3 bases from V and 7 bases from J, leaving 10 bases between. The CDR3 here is CASSHPWGEQYF. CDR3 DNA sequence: TGTGCCAGCAGCCACCCATGGGGGGAGCAGTACTTC.

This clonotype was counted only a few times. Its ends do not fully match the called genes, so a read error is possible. The CDR3 DNA is TGTGCCAGCAGTACCAATCCTGCTCTAGGTGAAGAGGCCCAGTATTTC. Protein product: CASSTNPALGEEAQYF. The chain has TRBV28 and TRBJ2-5; no reliable D call. The CDR3 runs 16 residues. CDR1 and CDR2 (germline): MDHEN, SYDVKM.

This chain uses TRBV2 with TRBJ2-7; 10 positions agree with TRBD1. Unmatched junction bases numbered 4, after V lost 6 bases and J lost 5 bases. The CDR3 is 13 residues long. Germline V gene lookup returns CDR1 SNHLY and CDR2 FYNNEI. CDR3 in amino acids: CASRSTGGNEQYF. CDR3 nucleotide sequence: TGTGCCAGCAGATCGACAGGGGGCAACGAGCAGTACTTC.

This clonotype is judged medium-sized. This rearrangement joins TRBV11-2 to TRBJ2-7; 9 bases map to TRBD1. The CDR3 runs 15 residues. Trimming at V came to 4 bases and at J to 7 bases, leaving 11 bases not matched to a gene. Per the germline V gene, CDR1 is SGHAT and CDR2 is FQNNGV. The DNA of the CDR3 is TGTGCCAGCAGCTCGACCGGGACAGGGTTCGGGGAGCAGTACTTC. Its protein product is CASSSTGTGFGEQYF.

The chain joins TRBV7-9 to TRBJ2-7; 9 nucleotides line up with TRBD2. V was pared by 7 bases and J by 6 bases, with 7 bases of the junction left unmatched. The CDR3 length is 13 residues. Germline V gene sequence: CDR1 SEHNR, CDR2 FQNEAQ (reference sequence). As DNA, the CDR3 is TGTGCCAGCACCCCAGCGGGGGGTGTCGAGCAGTACTTC. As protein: CASTPAGGVEQYF.